Shown below are 14 T cell receptor beta chains from a single sample sequenced in a study of identical twins. A single record per CDR3 protein comes from TCRdb applying MiXCR to the 5' RACE reads. The table records a few hundred thousand distinct CDR3 sequences, more than 8% of them present only once. Separately, the same data were catalogued under a study of yellow fever vaccine responses in identical twins.

The sample consisted of CD8+ T cells sorted from blood. All receptors derive from a young woman in good health.

The chain joins TRBV4-2 to TRBJ2-2, with D possibly matching TRBD1 (6 bases). Germline lookup yields CDR1 LGHNA and CDR2 YNFKEQ. The CDR3 spans 16 residues. V was cut by 4 bases and J by 3 bases, with 15 bases left in between. Here the CDR3 DNA reads TGTGCCAGCAGCCCGAGCAGGGGCTTCGACACCGGGGAGCTGTTTTTT. This gives the protein CASSPSRGFDTGELFF.

This rearrangement joins TRBV4-2 to TRBJ2-1; no clear D gene. Trimming took 1 base from V and 9 from J, leaving 13 bases between them. CDR1 and CDR2 (germline): LGHNA, YNFKEQ. The CDR3 extends over 14 amino acids. The CDR3 is CASSQGEPASEQFF. CDR3 nucleotide sequence: TGTGCCAGCAGCCAAGGGGAACCGGCCAGTGAGCAGTTCTTC.

The V call is TRBV7-3, the J call TRBJ2-3; TRBD2 matches at 11 bases. CDR1 and CDR2 from the germline V gene are SGHTA and FQGTGA. J gave up 3 bases and V 6 bases, and 5 bases lay outside the gene matches. The CDR3 has 15 residues. In DNA form, the CDR3 reads TGTGCCAGCAGTTCTAGCGGGGGGTTTACAGATACGCAGTATTTT. It translates to CASSSSGGFTDTQYF.

This clonotype was observed a few times. CDR3 sequence: CASSYPMGPLTYEQYF. The CDR3 nucleotides read TGTGCCAGCAGTTATCCCATGGGGCCGTTGACGTACGAGCAGTACTTC. The chain couples TRBV6-2 or TRBV6-3 to TRBJ2-7, with D possibly TRBD1 on 5 matching bases. The CDR3 is 16 amino acids. V was pared by 3 bases and J by 4 bases, with 19 bases between. Germline V lookup: CDR1 MNHEY, CDR2 SVGEGT.

This clonotype was seen ten or more times. This rearrangement joins TRBV27 to TRBJ2-7; 10 positions agree with TRBD1. Trimming at V came to 6 bases and at J to 2 bases, leaving 1 base not matched to a gene. From germline, CDR1 is MNHEY and CDR2 SMNVEV (reference sequence). The CDR3 covers 13 residues. CDR3 bases: TGTGCCAGCAGGGACAGGGGGACCTACGAGCAGTACTTC. Its protein product is CASRDRGTYEQYF.

This clonotype was picked up a small number of times. V gene TRBV20-1 combines with J gene TRBJ2-2, with a weak D call TRBD2 (5 bases). V shed 1 base and J shed 0 bases, with 6 bases lying between them. The CDR3 has 14 amino acids. Germline V lookup: CDR1 DFQATT, CDR2 SNEGSKA (reference sequence). The CDR3 is CSARGGPNTGELFF. The CDR3 DNA follows: TGCAGTGCTAGAGGAGGGCCGAACACCGGGGAGCTGTTTTTT.

This clonotype was counted at least ten times. The J gene is TRBJ2-1, the V gene TRBV7-3, with D hard to call. V was shortened by 1 base and J by 9 bases, with 7 bases between the two germline ends. The CDR3 runs 12 residues. The germline CDR1 and CDR2 sequences are SGHTA and FQGTGA. The CDR3 bases are TGTGCCAGCAGCTTAATTGGCGGTGAGCAGTTCTTC. Its protein product is CASSLIGGEQFF. The entire variable domain, with the rest obtained from reference TRBV7-3 and TRBJ2-1, is as follows: GAGVSQTPSNKVTEKGKYVELRCDPISGHTALYWYRQSLGQGPEFLIYFQGTGAADDSGLPNDRFFAVRPEGSVSTLKIQRTERGDSAVYLCASSLIGGEQFFGPGTRLTVL.

The gene calls are TRBV5-1 and TRBJ2-1, with D possibly matching TRBD2 (6 bases). Per germline, CDR1 SGHRS and CDR2 YFSETQ. The CDR3 loop spans 17 amino acids. The ends were cut back, 1 base at V and 5 bases at J, with 19 bases in the middle. The CDR3 reads CASSLIFRVGGNNEQFF. DNA for the CDR3: TGCGCCAGCAGCTTGATATTCAGGGTCGGGGGTAACAATGAGCAGTTCTTC.

This clonotype was seen ten or more times. V gene TRBV5-1 combines with J gene TRBJ2-7; D may be TRBD2 (5 bases). V was clipped by 4 bases and J by 5 bases, with 16 bases between them. Looked up from germline, CDR1 is SGHRS and CDR2 is YFSETQ. The CDR3 is 14 residues long. Written as DNA, the CDR3 is TGCGCCAGCAGCCAAAATTTCGGACTCAACGAGCAGTACTTC. Translating gives CASSQNFGLNEQYF. The full variable domain, rest sourced from reference TRBV5-1 and TRBJ2-7, is KAGVTQTPRYLIKTRGQQVTLSCSPISGHRSVSWYQQTPGQGLQFLFEYFSETQRNKGNFPGRFSGRQFSNSRSEMNVSTLELGDSALYLCASSQNFGLNEQYFGPGTRLTVT.

The sample holds many counts of this clonotype. The chain recombines TRBV4-3 with TRBJ2-1; 7 bases line up with TRBD1. Trimming removed 3 bases from V and 10 bases from J; junction bases left unmatched: 6. The germline gives CDR1 LGHNA, CDR2 YSLEER. This CDR3 has 13 residues. CDR3: CASSQAGGLEQFF. The CDR3 coding sequence is TGCGCCAGCAGCCAGGCAGGGGGTTTGGAGCAGTTCTTC.

In its sample, this clonotype was seen many times. The DNA of the CDR3 is TGTGCCAGCAGCTCCTCCCATGAGCAGTTCTTC. Translation gives CASSSSHEQFF. The rearrangement joins TRBV6-5 to TRBJ2-1; unclear D gene. V dropped 6 bases and J dropped 8 bases, with 8 bases sitting between them. There are 11 residues in the CDR3. In germline, CDR1 is MNHEY, CDR2 SVGAGI.

In this sample, this clonotype turned up a few times. The genes are TRBV4-2 and TRBJ2-1; TRBD2 agrees at 8 bases. J lost 4 bases, V lost 0 bases, and 8 bases had no gene match. This CDR3 spans 17 amino acids. Germline V gene sequence: CDR1 LGHNA, CDR2 YNFKEQ. CDR3 DNA sequence: TGTGCCAGCAGCCAAGATCGGGAGCGGGGGCTTTACAATGAGCAGTTCTTC. Amino acid sequence: CASSQDRERGLYNEQFF.

This rearrangement joins TRBV6-6 to TRBJ2-1; D remains unclear. CDR1 and CDR2 from the germline V gene are MNHNY and SVGAGI (reference sequence). The CDR3 is made up of 11 amino acids. V lost 6 bases to trimming and J lost 15 bases, with 15 bases between them. The CDR3 nucleotides read TGTGCCAGCAGCCCGGCCCCGTTTCGGTTCTTC. It encodes CASSPAPFRFF.

The chain couples TRBV29-1 to TRBJ2-7; D perhaps matches TRBD1 (5 bases). Germline V gene lookup returns CDR1 SQVTM and CDR2 ANQGSEA. Trimming took off 0 bases at V and 9 bases at J, with 21 bases between the two ends. The CDR3 extends over 15 amino acids. CDR3 loop: CSVEDRSGRVHGQYF. The CDR3 DNA is TGCAGCGTTGAAGATCGGTCCGGCAGGGTCCACGGGCAGTACTTC.